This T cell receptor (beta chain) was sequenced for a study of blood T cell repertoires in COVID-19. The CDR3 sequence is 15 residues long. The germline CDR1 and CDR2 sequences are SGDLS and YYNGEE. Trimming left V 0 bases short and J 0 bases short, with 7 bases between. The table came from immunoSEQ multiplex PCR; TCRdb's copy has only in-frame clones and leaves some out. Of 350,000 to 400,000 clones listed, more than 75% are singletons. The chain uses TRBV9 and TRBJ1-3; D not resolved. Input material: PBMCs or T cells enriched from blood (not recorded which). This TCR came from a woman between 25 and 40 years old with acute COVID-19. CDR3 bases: TGTGCCAGCAGCGTAGGCGACTTCTCTGGAAACACCATATATTTT. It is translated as CASSVGDFSGNTIYF.